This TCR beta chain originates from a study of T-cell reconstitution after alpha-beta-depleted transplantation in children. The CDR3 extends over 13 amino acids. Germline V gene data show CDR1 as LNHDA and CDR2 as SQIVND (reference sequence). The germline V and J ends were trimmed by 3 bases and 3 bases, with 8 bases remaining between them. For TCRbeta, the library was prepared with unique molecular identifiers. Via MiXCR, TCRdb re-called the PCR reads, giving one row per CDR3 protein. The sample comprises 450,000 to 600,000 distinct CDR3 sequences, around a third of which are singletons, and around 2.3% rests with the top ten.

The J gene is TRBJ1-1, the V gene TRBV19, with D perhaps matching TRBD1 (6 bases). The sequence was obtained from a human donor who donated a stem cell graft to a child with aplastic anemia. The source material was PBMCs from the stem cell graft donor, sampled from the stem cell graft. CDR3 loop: CASSIQGYTEAFF. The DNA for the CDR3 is TGTGCCAGTAGTATTCAGGGGTACACTGAAGCTTTCTTT. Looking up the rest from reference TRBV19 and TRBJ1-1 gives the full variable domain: DGGITQSPKYLFRKEGQNVTLSCEQNLNHDAMYWYRQDPGQGLRLIYYSQIVNDFQKGDIAEGYSVSREKKESFPLTVTSAQKNPTAFYLCASSIQGYTEAFFGQGTRLTVV.